The 18 T cell receptor beta chains listed next were all sequenced from one sample in a study of blood T cells in healthy people across ages. Sample-barcoded 5' priming and a J-beta primer mix drove a second PCR of about 6 to 12 cycles. MiXCR, run by TCRdb on the 5' RACE reads, gives a single entry per CDR3 protein. Of around 800,000 distinct CDR3 sequences listed, around half are singletons. Sequenced material: blood. The receptors come from a man older than 75 in good health.

J is TRBJ1-1 and V is TRBV29-1; 7 nucleotides line up with TRBD1. The germline CDR1 and CDR2 sequences are SQVTM and ANQGSEA. The CDR3 is 13 residues long. V lost 5 bases to trimming and J lost 7 bases; unmatched junction nucleotides: 10. CDR3 coding DNA: TGCAGCGTTAGGTTAAAGGGGGCAGGTGAAGCTTTCTTT. Amino acid sequence: CSVRLKGAGEAFF.

The chain employs TRBV20-1 and TRBJ2-6, with D possibly being TRBD1 (5 bases). In germline, CDR1 is DFQATT, CDR2 SNEGSKA (reference sequence). Between the trimmed V and J ends, which lost 6 bases and 0 bases, there was a span of 15 bases. CDR3 size: 16 residues. CDR3 region: CSALRSGYSGANVLTF. The DNA of the CDR3 is TGCAGTGCCTTACGGTCAGGGTACTCTGGGGCCAACGTCCTGACTTTC.

The chain carries TRBV27 and TRBJ2-1, with TRBD1 matching over 7 bases. V lost 1 base and J lost 6; bases outside the gene matches: 9. This CDR3 has 16 residues. CDR1 MNHEY and CDR2 SMNVEV come from the germline V gene (reference sequence). The CDR3 bases are TGTGCCAGCAGTTTATGCGACAGGGTCGACGGCAATGAGCAGTTCTTC. This codes for CASSLCDRVDGNEQFF.

V is TRBV21-1 and J is TRBJ1-5. TRBV21-1 is termed a pseudogene. This CDR3 contains 17 residues. CDR3 loop: CASSLHPRDGFNQPQHF. The CDR3 DNA reads TGTGCCAGCAGCCTTCACCCGCGGGACGGATTTAATCAGCCCCAGCATTTT.

The rearrangement joins TRBV7-8 to TRBJ2-1; perhaps TRBD2 as D (5 bases). Trimming cost V 5 bases and J 0 bases, with 14 bases left between them. Germline V gene sequence: CDR1 SGHVS, CDR2 FQNEAQ. The CDR3 is 16 amino acids. The CDR3 spells CASSPLGSASYNEQFF. CDR3 bases: TGTGCCAGCAGCCCCTTGGGGAGCGCCTCCTACAATGAGCAGTTCTTC.

In this sample, this clonotype turned up a few times. This sequence joins TRBV29-1 and TRBJ1-1; 8 nucleotides match TRBD1. Germline values: CDR1 SQVTM, CDR2 ANQGSEA. CDR3 length equals 12 residues. Trimming at V came to 7 bases and at J to 4 bases, leaving 5 bases not matched to a gene. CDR3 protein: CSANTGGTEAFF. CDR3 nucleotide sequence: TGCAGCGCAAACACAGGGGGCACTGAAGCTTTCTTT.

The chain joins TRBV9 to TRBJ2-1; D unclear. This CDR3 has 16 amino acids. The germline V and J ends were trimmed by 3 bases and 0 bases, with 13 bases remaining between them. Germline CDR1 and CDR2: SGDLS and YYNGEE. CDR3 sequence: CASSEGDLSSYNEQFF. The CDR3 DNA is TGTGCCAGCAGCGAAGGCGACCTTAGCTCCTACAATGAGCAGTTCTTC. Looking up the rest from reference TRBV9 and TRBJ2-1 gives the full variable domain: DSGVTQTPKHLITATGQRVTLRCSPRSGDLSVYWYQQSLDQGLQFLIQYYNGEERAKGNILERFSAQQFPDLHSELNLSSLELGDSALYFCASSEGDLSSYNEQFFGPGTRLTVL.

This clonotype was seen more than once but under ten times. The gene calls are TRBV3-1 and TRBJ2-6; D unclear. Germline V gives CDR1 LGHDT, CDR2 YNNKEL (reference sequence). The CDR3 contains 13 residues. The ends were cut back, 8 bases at V and 2 bases at J, with 7 bases in the middle. In nucleotides, the CDR3 is TGTGCCAGCGCCGGTGCTGGGGCCAACGTCCTGACTTTC. Protein product: CASAGAGANVLTF.

This clonotype was seen a handful of times. The chain employs TRBV12-3 or TRBV12-4 and TRBJ1-2, with unresolved D. Trimming took 5 bases from V and 4 from J, leaving 17 bases between them. The CDR3 covers 15 residues. CDR3 amino acids: CASSRRLPSGYGYTF. CDR3 nucleotides: TGTGCCAGCAGTCGGAGACTGCCCTCCGGCTATGGCTACACCTTC.

DNA for the CDR3: TGTGCCAGCAGCTACGCCCCGGGAAGGGGGAACTCCTACGAGCAGTACTTC. This translates into CASSYAPGRGNSYEQYF. This chain joins TRBV5-6 and TRBJ2-7, with D possibly matching TRBD1 (6 bases). The CDR3 is 17 amino acids. CDR1 SGHDT and CDR2 YYEEEE come from the germline V gene. Trimming cost V 3 bases and J 0 bases, with 19 bases left between them.

Remarks on this clonotype: A read error may produce the germline difference seen at one junction end. V and J are TRBV2 and TRBJ2-7, with 7 bases matching TRBD1. Germline V lookup: CDR1 SNHLY, CDR2 FYNNEI. The CDR3 has 13 amino acids. The CDR3 sequence: CASSNLAGQESHF. The CDR3, as DNA: TGTGCCAGCAGCAACCTAGCCGGACAGGAGAGCCACTTC.

V gene TRBV2 combines with J gene TRBJ2-5; D is possibly TRBD1 (6 bases). Germline V CDR1 and CDR2: SNHLY, FYNNEI. V dropped 1 base and J dropped 7 bases, with 16 bases sitting between them. This CDR3 spans 15 amino acids. DNA for the CDR3: TGTGCCAGCAGTGAAGACAGGGTGTTGAGGGGGACCCAGTACTTC. As protein: CASSEDRVLRGTQYF.

The chain carries TRBV7-9 and TRBJ2-1; 8 positions agree with TRBD2. CDR1 SEHNR and CDR2 FQNEAQ come from the germline V gene (reference sequence). This CDR3 comprises 15 residues. V gave up 1 base and J gave up 8 bases; unmatched junction bases: 7. In DNA form, the CDR3 reads TGTGCCAGCAGCTTAGTGCCTAGCGGGCGGGATGAGCAGTTCTTC. Translating it yields CASSLVPSGRDEQFF.

This clonotype occurred a few times. V usage is TRBV13 and J usage is TRBJ2-7; 7 bases line up with TRBD2. CDR3 size: 12 residues. The germline gives CDR1 PRHDT, CDR2 FYEKMQ (reference sequence). With 11 bases clipped from V and 5 bases from J, the junction kept 9 bases outside the gene matches. The CDR3 sequence: CAAGEQNHEQYF. DNA for the CDR3: TGTGCCGCGGGGGAACAGAACCACGAGCAGTACTTC.

This clonotype was detected only a few times. The gene calls are TRBV29-1 and TRBJ2-4; D is uncertain. This CDR3 is 10 amino acids long. The germline V gene has CDR1 SQVTM and CDR2 ANQGSEA. The V and J ends lost 3 bases and 9 bases respectively, with 6 bases between them. The CDR3 region has the DNA TGCAGCGTTGACTCCGGCATTCAGTACTTC. Residues: CSVDSGIQYF.

The chain has TRBV30 and TRBJ1-2, with D possibly being TRBD1 (5 bases). Germline V gives CDR1 GTSNPN, CDR2 SVGIG (reference sequence). This CDR3 has 14 amino acids. Trimming removed 3 bases from V and 3 bases from J, with 14 bases in between. The DNA for the CDR3 is TGTGCCTGGAGGTTACCGGGACGATACTATGGCTACACCTTC. Its translation: CAWRLPGRYYGYTF.

V gene TRBV24-1 combines with J gene TRBJ2-7, with D possibly being TRBD2 (5 bases). Trimming took off 0 bases at V and 6 bases at J, with 5 bases between the two ends. Germline loops: CDR1 KGHDR, CDR2 SFDVKD. The length of the CDR3 is 12 residues. In nucleotides, the CDR3 is TGTGCCACCAGTGATTTGCGGGGCGAGCAGTACTTC. Translated, it gives CATSDLRGEQYF.

This clonotype was counted between two and nine times. Here the CDR3 reads CASSPPTGSPQETQYF. CDR3 bases: TGTGCCAGCAGCCCGCCGACAGGGTCCCCCCAAGAGACCCAGTACTTC. The chain links TRBV13 to TRBJ2-5; 7 positions match TRBD1. Per the germline V gene, CDR1 is PRHDT and CDR2 is FYEKMQ (reference sequence). The CDR3 runs to 16 residues. The ends lost 5 bases at V and 1 base at J; junction bases unmatched: 10.